These 30 T cell receptor beta chains came from one sample sequenced in a study of T cells in Graves' hyperthyroidism and ophthalmopathy. It was RNA transcripts that yielded the amplified TCR beta CDR3 regions. The study used the HTBI primer set for a first-round RT-PCR of the TCR CDR3. TCRdb passed the multiplex PCR reads through MiXCR, listing each CDR3 protein once. The sample has hundreds of thousands of distinct CDR3 sequences, 11% to 15% seen once. Sequencing was done on a sample of blood. All receptors come from a woman aged 40 to 50 with Graves' hyperthyroidism.

There are a few counts of this clonotype. The chain uses TRBV6-1 and TRBJ2-5, with D perhaps TRBD1 or TRBD2 (5 bases each). The CDR3 spans 13 residues. In germline, CDR1 is MNHNS, CDR2 SASEGT. V lost 1 base to trimming and J lost 7 bases, with 10 bases between them. In DNA form, the CDR3 reads TGTGCCAGCAGTGAAGGAGGGGTCCTGACCCAGTACTTC. The encoded protein is CASSEGGVLTQYF.

This clonotype was picked up many times. The V gene is TRBV12-3 or TRBV12-4, the J gene TRBJ1-2; D possibly corresponds to TRBD1 (6 bases). The V gene lost 8 bases and the J gene lost 4 bases, with 8 bases spanning the gap. The CDR3 runs 11 residues. As DNA, the CDR3 is TGTGCCAGCCGCAGGGGCTATGGCTACACCTTC. It is translated as CASRRGYGYTF.

This clonotype was seen at least ten times. V is TRBV5-6 and J is TRBJ2-1; D remains ambiguous. Germline loops: CDR1 SGHDT, CDR2 YYEEEE. This CDR3 contains 15 residues. V lost 0 bases to trimming and J lost 5 bases, with 12 bases between them. The CDR3 region is CASSLGRGINNEQFF. CDR3 DNA: TGTGCCAGCAGCTTGGGACGAGGAATCAACAATGAGCAGTTCTTC. Variable domain in full (rest from reference TRBV5-6 and TRBJ2-1): DAGVTQSPTHLIKTRGQQVTLRCSPKSGHDTVSWYQQALGQGPQFIFQYYEEEERQRGNFPDRFSGHQFPNYSSELNVNALLLGDSALYLCASSLGRGINNEQFFGPGTRLTVL.

The CDR3 loop is CASKEGTGELFF. As DNA, the CDR3 is TGTGCCAGCAAGGAGGGAACCGGGGAGCTGTTTTTT. The rearrangement links TRBV2 to TRBJ2-2; D is possibly TRBD2 (6 bases). This CDR3 region has 12 residues. From germline, CDR1 is SNHLY and CDR2 FYNNEI. Trimming left V 7 bases short and J 5 bases short, with 8 bases between.

This clonotype appeared many times. This chain links TRBV7-3 with TRBJ2-7; 12 bases fit TRBD2. Germline V gene lookup returns CDR1 SGHTA and CDR2 FQGTGA. The CDR3 consists of 13 residues. With V trimmed by 5 bases and J by 7 bases, 3 bases remained unmatched. Here the CDR3 reads CASSTTSGSEQYF. In nucleotides, the CDR3 is TGTGCCAGCAGCACGACTAGCGGGAGTGAGCAGTACTTC.

Comments on this clonotype: This CDR3 fails to terminate in the conserved phenylalanine or tryptophan, so it likely reflects a read error. The V call is TRBV6-1, the J call TRBJ2-7; D tentatively reads TRBD1 or TRBD2 (5 bases each). Germline V gene data show CDR1 as MNHNS and CDR2 as SASEGT. V dropped 6 bases and J dropped 2 bases, with 17 bases sitting between them. The CDR3 consists of 15 residues. This CDR3 reads CASSILGDRTYEQYL. The CDR3 nucleotides are TGTGCCAGCAGCATCCTAGGGGACCGGACCTACGAGCAGTACCTC.

This clonotype has ten or more counts. The J gene is TRBJ2-1, the V gene TRBV7-8; 7 bases line up with TRBD2. CDR1 and CDR2 from the germline V gene are SGHVS and FQNEAQ. The V and J ends lost 5 bases and 3 bases, in that order; junction bases with no gene match: 19. CDR3 size: 19 residues. This CDR3 reads CASSKTRGGRLANYNEQFF. The CDR3 nucleotides read TGTGCCAGCAGCAAAACAAGGGGAGGGCGGCTAGCGAACTACAATGAGCAGTTCTTC.

Many counts were recorded for this clonotype. The chain has TRBV11-2 and TRBJ1-5; unclear D gene. Germline-derived CDR1 and CDR2 are SGHAT and FQNNGV. V lost 2 bases, J lost 0 bases, and 2 bases lay in between. This CDR3 spans 13 amino acids. The CDR3 region has the DNA TGTGCCAGCAGCTTAAATAGCAATCAGCCCCAGCATTTT. This sequence encodes CASSLNSNQPQHF.

This clonotype has at least ten counts. The V call is TRBV19, the J call TRBJ2-1; 7 bases fit TRBD2. Trimming cost V 6 bases and J 6 bases; bases outside gene matches: 17. The CDR3 loop spans 17 amino acids. Germline V CDR1 and CDR2: LNHDA, SQIVND (reference sequence). CDR3 DNA sequence: TGTGCCAGTAGCCGACAGCCGACTAGCCTCCTGGTCAATGAGCAGTTCTTC. Its translation is CASSRQPTSLLVNEQFF.

This clonotype has at least ten counts. The V gene is TRBV20-1, the J gene TRBJ2-7; tentative D call: TRBD2 (6 bases). Trimming removed 3 bases from V and 1 base from J, with 10 bases in between. Germline V lookup: CDR1 DFQATT, CDR2 SNEGSKA (reference sequence). The CDR3 has 13 residues. CDR3 in amino acids: CSASGRRSYEQYF. As DNA, the CDR3 is TGCAGTGCTAGCGGGAGAAGGTCCTACGAGCAGTACTTC.

This clonotype was seen many times. The chain carries TRBV28 and TRBJ2-5, with D possibly TRBD1 on 5 matching bases. CDR1 and CDR2 from the germline V gene are MDHEN and SYDVKM. The V gene lost 7 bases and the J gene lost 1 base, with 19 bases spanning the gap. The CDR3 is 16 residues long. The CDR3, as DNA: TGTGCCAGCACCCCTGGGCTAGGACACCTCCAAGAGACCCAGTACTTC. This codes for CASTPGLGHLQETQYF. Complete variable domain (other parts from reference TRBV28 and TRBJ2-5): DVKVTQSSRYLVKRTGEKVFLECVQDMDHENMFWYRQDPGLGLRLIYFSYDVKMKEKGDIPEGYSVSREKKERFSLILESASTNQTSMYLCASTPGLGHLQETQYFGPGTRLLVL.

This clonotype was found many times. The chain uses TRBV19 and TRBJ2-3; no definite D call. Germline CDR1 and CDR2: LNHDA and SQIVND (reference sequence). V gave up 3 bases and J gave up 0 bases, with 10 bases separating them. The CDR3 is made up of 15 amino acids. As DNA, the CDR3 is TGTGCCAGTAGTATCGGCCAGGCTAGCACAGATACGCAGTATTTT. This codes for CASSIGQASTDTQYF. Full variable domain (missing parts from reference TRBV19 and TRBJ2-3): DGGITQSPKYLFRKEGQNVTLSCEQNLNHDAMYWYRQDPGQGLRLIYYSQIVNDFQKGDIAEGYSVSREKKESFPLTVTSAQKNPTAFYLCASSIGQASTDTQYFGPGTRLTVL.

This clonotype was detected only a few times. This chain links TRBV14 with TRBJ2-1, with 7 bases fitting TRBD2. Germline CDR1 and CDR2: SGHDN and FVKESK. The J segment lost 6 bases and the V segment lost 1 base, leaving 6 bases of the junction unmatched. The CDR3 has 15 amino acids. CDR3 in amino acids: CASSQGAGRTNEQFF. The CDR3 coding sequence is TGTGCCAGCAGCCAAGGGGCCGGGAGGACCAATGAGCAGTTCTTC.

This clonotype was seen ten or more times. V and J are TRBV7-8 and TRBJ1-2, with D possibly matching TRBD1 (5 bases). CDR1 and CDR2 (germline): SGHVS, FQNEAQ. Trimming removed 3 bases from V and 0 bases from J, with 11 bases in between. The CDR3 loop spans 15 amino acids. CDR3 amino acids: CASSFTGEPNYGYTF. DNA for the CDR3: TGTGCCAGCAGCTTCACAGGCGAACCTAACTATGGCTACACCTTC.

This clonotype was counted many times. The V call is TRBV28, the J call TRBJ2-7; D remains unclear. V was pared by 4 bases and J by 3 bases, with 10 bases between. This CDR3 is built from 13 residues. The germline V gene encodes CDR1 MDHEN and CDR2 SYDVKM. In DNA form, the CDR3 reads TGTGCCAGCAGTTCCCTACCCAACTACGAGCAGTACTTC. It yields the protein CASSSLPNYEQYF.

There are a few counts of this clonotype. The J gene is TRBJ1-1, the V gene TRBV12-3 or TRBV12-4; 7 bases line up with TRBD1. Trimming took 5 bases from V and 4 from J; bases not matched to a gene: 10. The CDR3 sequence is 15 residues long. CDR3 sequence: CASSVGDSPSTEAFF. The CDR3 bases are TGTGCCAGCAGTGTAGGGGACAGTCCGAGCACTGAAGCTTTCTTT.

This clonotype has at least ten counts. The chain recombines TRBV28 with TRBJ2-3; unclear D gene. The CDR3 consists of 14 residues. The V and J ends lost 6 bases and 4 bases respectively, with 14 bases between them. CDR1 MDHEN and CDR2 SYDVKM come from the germline V gene. CDR3 sequence reads: CASRAGDRPDTQYF. The CDR3 region has the DNA TGTGCCAGCAGGGCCGGAGACCGCCCAGATACGCAGTATTTT. The full variable domain, with the rest looked up from reference TRBV28 and TRBJ2-3, is DVKVTQSSRYLVKRTGEKVFLECVQDMDHENMFWYRQDPGLGLRLIYFSYDVKMKEKGDIPEGYSVSREKKERFSLILESASTNQTSMYLCASRAGDRPDTQYFGPGTRLTVL.

In its sample, this clonotype was seen many times. The rearrangement uses TRBV20-1 and TRBJ2-3; 8 positions match TRBD2. The V segment lost 0 bases and the J segment 0 bases; nucleotides outside the gene matches: 5. CDR1 and CDR2 from the germline V gene are DFQATT and SNEGSKA (reference sequence). This CDR3 is 16 amino acids long. CDR3 region: CSARELLAGSTDTQYF. CDR3 DNA sequence: TGCAGTGCTAGAGAGCTGCTAGCGGGTAGCACAGATACGCAGTATTTT.

Comment on this clonotype: One end of the junction varies from germline; a read error may be responsible. The chain couples TRBV5-1 to TRBJ2-2, with 10 bases aligning to TRBD1. Germline loops: CDR1 SGHRS, CDR2 YFSETQ. This CDR3 is built from 15 residues. CDR3 amino acids: CTSSSGQGGTGELFF. The CDR3 DNA is TGCACCAGCAGCTCAGGACAGGGGGGAACCGGGGAGCTGTTTTTT.

The chain uses TRBV6-1 and TRBJ1-1, with 7 bases identical to TRBD1. CDR3 length equals 15 residues. CDR1 and CDR2 (germline): MNHNS, SASEGT. V lost 8 bases, J lost 7 bases, and 16 bases stayed unmatched. The CDR3 DNA follows: TGTGCCAGCGTAGGACAGGAACCGAAGGGGGTTGAAGCTTTCTTT. Its protein product is CASVGQEPKGVEAFF.

In this sample, this clonotype turned up a few times. V gene TRBV14 combines with J gene TRBJ2-7, with D maybe TRBD1 (6 bases). Looked up from germline, CDR1 is SGHDN and CDR2 is FVKESK. V gave up 3 bases and J gave up 4 bases, with 10 bases separating them. This CDR3 has 13 amino acids. CDR3: CASSHGQNYEQYF. CDR3 nucleotide sequence: TGTGCCAGCAGCCACGGACAGAATTACGAGCAGTACTTC.

V gene TRBV7-2 combines with J gene TRBJ2-2; TRBD2 matches at 12 bases. This CDR3 comprises 18 residues. CDR1 and CDR2 from the germline V gene are SGHTA and FQGNSA. The V segment lost 4 bases and the J segment 4 bases; nucleotides outside the gene matches: 10. Written as DNA, the CDR3 is TGTGCCAGCAGCTGGGGCCGACTAGCGGGAGAGGTCACCGGGGAGCTGTTTTTT. It specifies CASSWGRLAGEVTGELFF.

Many counts were recorded for this clonotype. The chain couples TRBV20-1 to TRBJ2-1, with D possibly matching TRBD2 (7 bases). Trimming left V 5 bases short and J 8 bases short, with 22 bases between. Germline V gene lookup returns CDR1 DFQATT and CDR2 SNEGSKA (reference sequence). CDR3 size: 15 residues. CDR3 in amino acids: CSARGGSARGDEQFF. For the CDR3, the DNA is TGCAGTGCTCGAGGGGGGAGCGCCCGGGGGGATGAGCAGTTCTTC.

The chain is built from TRBV9 and TRBJ1-2, with 7 positions matching TRBD1. In germline, CDR1 is SGDLS, CDR2 YYNGEE. V gave up 4 bases and J gave up 2 bases; unmatched junction bases: 20. This CDR3 spans 19 amino acids. In DNA, the CDR3 is TGTGCCAGCAGCTTAGGCCCCACAGGGGTAAAACGAAAAAACTATGGCTACACCTTC. Protein sequence: CASSLGPTGVKRKNYGYTF.

This clonotype was counted at least ten times. The chain links TRBV2 to TRBJ1-2; D gene uncertain. The CDR3 is made up of 13 amino acids. Germline loops: CDR1 SNHLY, CDR2 FYNNEI. Trimming took 7 bases from V and 3 from J, leaving 12 bases between them. CDR3 loop: CASIPSSYYGYTF. The CDR3 nucleotides are TGTGCCAGCATTCCGAGCAGTTACTATGGCTACACCTTC.

This clonotype has at least ten counts. This chain links TRBV13 with TRBJ2-1; D is possibly TRBD1 or TRBD2 (6 bases each). The CDR3 totals 16 residues. Germline V lookup: CDR1 PRHDT, CDR2 FYEKMQ (reference sequence). The V and J ends lost 5 bases and 8 bases respectively, with 22 bases between them. The CDR3 DNA is TGTGCCAGCAGCCCCACGTGGGGGGCAGGAGGGCATGAGCAGTTCTTC. It translates to CASSPTWGAGGHEQFF.

The sample holds many counts of this clonotype. V is TRBV5-1 and J is TRBJ1-4, with D possibly being TRBD1 (5 bases). The germline V gene encodes CDR1 SGHRS and CDR2 YFSETQ. V shed 4 bases and J shed 10 bases, with 14 bases lying between them. The CDR3 contains 13 residues. CDR3: CASSTGSGGKLFF. The CDR3 DNA follows: TGCGCCAGCAGCACTGGCTCGGGGGGAAAACTGTTTTTT.

The sample holds a few counts of this clonotype. The chain employs TRBV20-1 and TRBJ2-4; unclear D gene. This CDR3 has 15 amino acids. Germline values: CDR1 DFQATT, CDR2 SNEGSKA (reference sequence). Trimming cost V 0 bases and J 3 bases, with 12 bases left between them. In nucleotides, the CDR3 is TGCAGTGCTAGAGATACTGAGGTGTTCAAAAACATTCAGTACTTC. Residues: CSARDTEVFKNIQYF.

The rearrangement joins TRBV27 to TRBJ2-2; 12 positions agree with TRBD2. V lost 6 bases, J lost 3 bases, and 5 bases stayed unmatched. Germline V lookup: CDR1 MNHEY, CDR2 SMNVEV (reference sequence). The CDR3 sequence is 16 residues long. The CDR3 bases are TGTGCCAGCAGGACTAGCGGGAGCGGGGACACCGGGGAGCTGTTTTTT. As protein: CASRTSGSGDTGELFF.

At least ten counts were recorded for this clonotype. The rearrangement uses TRBV18 and TRBJ2-7; possibly TRBD2 for D (6 bases). The CDR3 spans 16 residues. Trimming cost V 0 bases and J 0 bases, with 12 bases left between them. Germline V CDR1 and CDR2: KGHSH, LQKENI. The CDR3 nucleotides read TGTGCCAGCTCACCACCGATAGGGACTGGCTCCTACGAGCAGTACTTC. Amino acid sequence: CASSPPIGTGSYEQYF.